A single sample is the source of the 3 T cell receptor beta chains below, sequenced in a study of cytomegalovirus exposure and HLA in healthy donors. The PCR had 60 Vbeta and 13 Jbeta primers. Method: immunoSEQ multiplex PCR; TCRdb's copy keeps in-frame clones and lacks some. The sample shows 220,000 or so clones, under 85% of them seen only once. Sequencing was performed on PBMCs. These receptors were collected from a man over 45 in good health and CMV-seronegative.

This clone was detected once. The genes are TRBV27 and TRBJ2-3, with 7 bases aligning to TRBD2. Trimming cost V 4 bases and J 4 bases; bases outside gene matches: 5. The CDR3 contains 14 residues. Germline CDR1 MNHEY, CDR2 SMNVEV (reference sequence). In nucleotides, the CDR3 is TGTGCCAGCAGTTCGGGACTACAGTCAGATACGCAGTATTTT. This encodes CASSSGLQSDTQYF.

The chain uses TRBV5-4 and TRBJ2-2; D gene unclear. The germline V gene encodes CDR1 SGHNT and CDR2 YYREEE (reference sequence). Trimming left V 0 bases short and J 2 bases short, with 8 bases between. The CDR3 covers 15 residues. The CDR3 DNA reads TGTGCCAGCAGCTTGGTGTCAGGAAACACCGGGGAGCTGTTTTTT. The encoded protein is CASSLVSGNTGELFF.

The chain joins TRBV28 to TRBJ2-1; 8 bases line up with TRBD2. J was trimmed by 12 bases and V by 5 bases; bases with no gene match: 6. There are 12 residues in the CDR3. The germline gives CDR1 MDHEN, CDR2 SYDVKM. As DNA, the CDR3 is TGTGCCAGCAGTCCCGGGGGGGGACGGCAGTTCTTC. Its protein product is CASSPGGGRQFF.